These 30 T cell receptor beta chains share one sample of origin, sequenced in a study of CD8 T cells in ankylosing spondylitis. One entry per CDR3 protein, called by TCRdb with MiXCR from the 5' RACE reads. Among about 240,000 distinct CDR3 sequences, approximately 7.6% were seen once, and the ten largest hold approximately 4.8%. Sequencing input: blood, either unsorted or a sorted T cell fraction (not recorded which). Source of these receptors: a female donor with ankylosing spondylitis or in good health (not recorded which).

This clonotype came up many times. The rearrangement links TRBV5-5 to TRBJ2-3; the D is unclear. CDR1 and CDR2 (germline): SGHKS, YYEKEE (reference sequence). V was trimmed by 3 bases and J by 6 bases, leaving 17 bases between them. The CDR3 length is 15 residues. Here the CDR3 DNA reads TGTGCCAGCAGCTATGGCCTGGCCTACGGGGATACGCAGTATTTT. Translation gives CASSYGLAYGDTQYF.

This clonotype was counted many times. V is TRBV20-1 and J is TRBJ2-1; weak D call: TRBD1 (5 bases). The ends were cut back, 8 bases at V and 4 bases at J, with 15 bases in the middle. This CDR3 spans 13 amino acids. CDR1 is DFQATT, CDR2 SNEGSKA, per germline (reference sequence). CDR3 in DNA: TGCAGTCCCGGTCTAGGGGCATACAATGAGCAGTTCTTC. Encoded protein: CSPGLGAYNEQFF.

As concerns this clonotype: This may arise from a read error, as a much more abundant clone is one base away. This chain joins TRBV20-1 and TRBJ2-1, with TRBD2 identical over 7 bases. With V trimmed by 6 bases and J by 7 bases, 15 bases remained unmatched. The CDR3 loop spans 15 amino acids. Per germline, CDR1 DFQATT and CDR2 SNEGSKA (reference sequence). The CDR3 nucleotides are TGCAGTGCCCCCCGGAAGGGAGGGGTCTCGAATGAGCAGTTCTTC. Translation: CSAPRKGGVSNEQFF.

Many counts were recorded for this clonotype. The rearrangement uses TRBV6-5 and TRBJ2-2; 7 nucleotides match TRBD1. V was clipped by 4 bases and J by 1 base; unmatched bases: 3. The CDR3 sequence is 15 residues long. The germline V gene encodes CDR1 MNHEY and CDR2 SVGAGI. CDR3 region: CASSSWDRNTGELFF. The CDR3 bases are TGTGCCAGCAGTTCGTGGGACAGGAACACCGGGGAGCTGTTTTTT.

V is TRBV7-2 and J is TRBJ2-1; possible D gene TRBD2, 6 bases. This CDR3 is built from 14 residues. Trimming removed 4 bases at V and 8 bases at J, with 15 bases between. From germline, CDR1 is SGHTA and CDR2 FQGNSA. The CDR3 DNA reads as TGTGCCAGCAGCTCGCCGACTGGCGGGGATGAGCAGTTCTTC. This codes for CASSSPTGGDEQFF. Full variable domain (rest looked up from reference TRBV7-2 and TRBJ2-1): GAGVSQSPSNKVTEKGKDVELRCDPISGHTALYWYRQSLGQGLEFLIYFQGNSAPDKSGLPSDRFSAERTGGSVSTLTIQRTQQEDSAVYLCASSSPTGGDEQFFGPGTRLTVL.

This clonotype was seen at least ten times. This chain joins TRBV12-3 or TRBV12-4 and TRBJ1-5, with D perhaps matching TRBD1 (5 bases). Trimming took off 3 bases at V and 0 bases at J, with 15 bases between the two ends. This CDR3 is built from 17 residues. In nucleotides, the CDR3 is TGTGCCAGCAGTTTTGTCCAGGGAGGTTATAGCAATCAGCCCCAGCATTTT. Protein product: CASSFVQGGYSNQPQHF.

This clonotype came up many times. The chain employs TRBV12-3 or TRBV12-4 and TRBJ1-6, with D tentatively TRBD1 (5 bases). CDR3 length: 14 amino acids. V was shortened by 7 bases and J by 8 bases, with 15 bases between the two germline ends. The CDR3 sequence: CASTQGTVYSPLHF. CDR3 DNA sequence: TGTGCCAGCACCCAAGGGACGGTATATTCACCCCTCCACTTT.

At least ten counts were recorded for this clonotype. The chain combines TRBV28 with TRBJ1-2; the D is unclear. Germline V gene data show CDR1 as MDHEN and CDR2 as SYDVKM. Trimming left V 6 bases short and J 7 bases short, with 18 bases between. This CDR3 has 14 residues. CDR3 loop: CASREGPVTSGYTF. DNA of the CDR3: TGTGCCAGCAGAGAGGGTCCGGTAACGAGTGGCTACACCTTC.

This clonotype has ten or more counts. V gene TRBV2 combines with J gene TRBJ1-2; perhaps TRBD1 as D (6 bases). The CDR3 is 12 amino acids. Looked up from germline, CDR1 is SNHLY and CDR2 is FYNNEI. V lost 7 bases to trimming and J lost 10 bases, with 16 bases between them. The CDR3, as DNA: TGTGCCAGCACCGGGGGGCATGAAGACTACACCTTC. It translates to CASTGGHEDYTF.

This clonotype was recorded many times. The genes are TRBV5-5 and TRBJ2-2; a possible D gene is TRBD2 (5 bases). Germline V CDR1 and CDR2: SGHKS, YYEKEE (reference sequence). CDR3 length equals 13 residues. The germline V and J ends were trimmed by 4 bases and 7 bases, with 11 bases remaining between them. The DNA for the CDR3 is TGTGCCAGCAGCAAGACCGGAGGCGGGGAGCTGTTTTTT. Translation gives CASSKTGGGELFF. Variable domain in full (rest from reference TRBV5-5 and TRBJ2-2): DAGVTQSPTHLIKTRGQQVTLRCSPISGHKSVSWYQQVLGQGPQFIFQYYEKEERGRGNFPDRFSARQFPNYSSELNVNALLLGDSALYLCASSKTGGGELFFGEGSRLTVL.

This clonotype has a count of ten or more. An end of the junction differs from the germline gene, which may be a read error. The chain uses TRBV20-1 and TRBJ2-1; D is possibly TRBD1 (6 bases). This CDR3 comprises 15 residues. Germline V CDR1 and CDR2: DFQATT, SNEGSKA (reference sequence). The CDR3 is CSAPTTGGIYNVQFF. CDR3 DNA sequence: TGCAGTGCCCCTACGACAGGAGGAATATACAATGTGCAGTTCTTC.

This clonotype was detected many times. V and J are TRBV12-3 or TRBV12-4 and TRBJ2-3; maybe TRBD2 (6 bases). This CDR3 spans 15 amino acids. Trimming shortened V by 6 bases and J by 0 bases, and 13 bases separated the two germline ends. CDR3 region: CASSEGTGSTDTQYF. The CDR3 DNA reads TGTGCCAGCAGCGAGGGGACTGGTAGCACAGATACGCAGTATTTT.

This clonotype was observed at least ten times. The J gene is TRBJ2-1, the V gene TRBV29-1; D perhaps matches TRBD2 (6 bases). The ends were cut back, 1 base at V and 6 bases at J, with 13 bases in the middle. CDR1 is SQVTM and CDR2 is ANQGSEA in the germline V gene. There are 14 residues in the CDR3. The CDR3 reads CSVEGRAISNEQFF. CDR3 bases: TGCAGCGTTGAAGGGAGGGCCATTAGCAATGAGCAGTTCTTC.

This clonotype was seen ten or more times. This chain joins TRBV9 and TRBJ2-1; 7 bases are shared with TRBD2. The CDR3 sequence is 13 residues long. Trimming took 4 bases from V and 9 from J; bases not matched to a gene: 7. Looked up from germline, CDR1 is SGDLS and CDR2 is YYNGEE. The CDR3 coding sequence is TGTGCCAGCAGCCTACGACTAGCTGGTGAGCAGTTCTTC. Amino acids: CASSLRLAGEQFF.

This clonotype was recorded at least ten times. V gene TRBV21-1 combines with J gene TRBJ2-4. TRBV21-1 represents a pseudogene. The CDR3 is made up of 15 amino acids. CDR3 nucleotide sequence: TGTGCCAGCAGCAAATTGCGAGTCGTCCATCAGGTTCAGTACTTC. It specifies CASSKLRVVHQVQYF.

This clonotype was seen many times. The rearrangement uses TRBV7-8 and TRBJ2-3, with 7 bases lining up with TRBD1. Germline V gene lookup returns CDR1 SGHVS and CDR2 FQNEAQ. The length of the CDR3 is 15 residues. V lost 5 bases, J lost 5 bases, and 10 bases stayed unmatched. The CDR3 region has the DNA TGTGCCAGCAGCGACATGGGACAGAGGATAGATACGCAGTATTTT. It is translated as CASSDMGQRIDTQYF.

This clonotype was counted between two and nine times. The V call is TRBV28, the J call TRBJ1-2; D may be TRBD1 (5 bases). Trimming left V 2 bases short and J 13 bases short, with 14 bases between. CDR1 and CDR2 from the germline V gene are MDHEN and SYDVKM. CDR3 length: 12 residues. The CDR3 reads CASSLGIGAGTF. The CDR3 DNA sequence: TGTGCCAGCAGTTTAGGAATAGGGGCGGGCACCTTC.

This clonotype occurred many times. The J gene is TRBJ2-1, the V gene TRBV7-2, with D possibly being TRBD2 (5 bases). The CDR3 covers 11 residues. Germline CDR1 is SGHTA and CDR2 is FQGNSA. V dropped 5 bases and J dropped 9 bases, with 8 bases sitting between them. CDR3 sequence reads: CASSASSEQFF. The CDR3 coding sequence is TGTGCCAGCAGCGCTAGCAGTGAGCAGTTCTTC.

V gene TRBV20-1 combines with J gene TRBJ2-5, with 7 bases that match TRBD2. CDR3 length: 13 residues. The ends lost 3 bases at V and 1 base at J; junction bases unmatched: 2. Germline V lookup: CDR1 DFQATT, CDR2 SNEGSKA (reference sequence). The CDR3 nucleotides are TGCAGTGCTAGCCGACTAGCCCAAGAGACCCAGTACTTC. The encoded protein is CSASRLAQETQYF.

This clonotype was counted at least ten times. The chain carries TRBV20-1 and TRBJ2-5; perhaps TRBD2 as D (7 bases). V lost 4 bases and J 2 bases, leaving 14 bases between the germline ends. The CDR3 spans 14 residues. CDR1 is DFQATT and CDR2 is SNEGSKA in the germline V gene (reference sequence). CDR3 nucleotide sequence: TGCAGTGCTACTGCACGGGGGGCTCAAGAGACCCAGTACTTC. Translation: CSATARGAQETQYF.

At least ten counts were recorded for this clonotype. CDR3 in DNA: TGTGCCAGCAGCTTAGCGGTGCGGGCAATAAGGGGGGAGCTGTTTTTT. Amino acids: CASSLAVRAIRGELFF. The rearrangement uses TRBV7-2 and TRBJ2-2; maybe TRBD2 (5 bases). Trimming pared 0 bases from V and 8 bases from J, leaving 16 bases between. The CDR3 loop spans 16 amino acids. Germline lookup yields CDR1 SGHTA and CDR2 FQGNSA.

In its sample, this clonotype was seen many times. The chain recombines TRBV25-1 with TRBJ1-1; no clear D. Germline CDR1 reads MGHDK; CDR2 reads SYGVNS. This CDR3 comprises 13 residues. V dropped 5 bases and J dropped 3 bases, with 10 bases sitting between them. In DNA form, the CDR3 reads TGTGCCAGCAGTCGAAAATTGGACACTGAAGCTTTCTTT. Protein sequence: CASSRKLDTEAFF.

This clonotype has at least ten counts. In DNA form, the CDR3 reads TGTGCCACCAGCAGTAGCGGAAGGACAGGGGATACGCAGTATTTT. As protein: CATSSSGRTGDTQYF. The J gene is TRBJ2-3, the V gene TRBV15, with 8 bases matching TRBD1. V dropped 3 bases and J dropped 6; count of bases not matched to a gene: 8. Germline CDR1 and CDR2: LNHNV and YYDKDF (reference sequence). The CDR3 contains 15 residues.

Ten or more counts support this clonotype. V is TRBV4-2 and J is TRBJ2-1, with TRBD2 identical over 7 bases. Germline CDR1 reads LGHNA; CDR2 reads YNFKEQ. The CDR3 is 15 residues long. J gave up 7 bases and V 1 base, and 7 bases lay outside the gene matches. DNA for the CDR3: TGTGCCAGCAGCCAAGTACGCGGGAGCAGGAATGAGCAGTTCTTC. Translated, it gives CASSQVRGSRNEQFF.

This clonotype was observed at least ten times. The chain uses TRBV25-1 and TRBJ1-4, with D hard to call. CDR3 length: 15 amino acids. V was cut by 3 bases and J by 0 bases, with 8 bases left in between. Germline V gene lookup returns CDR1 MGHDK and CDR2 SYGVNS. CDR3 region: CASSEQRSTNEKLFF. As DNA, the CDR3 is TGTGCCAGCAGTGAGCAGCGCTCAACTAATGAAAAACTGTTTTTT. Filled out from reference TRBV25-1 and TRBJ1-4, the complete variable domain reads EADIYQTPRYLVIGTGKKITLECSQTMGHDKMYWYQQDPGMELHLIHYSYGVNSTEKGDLSSESTVSRIRTEHFPLTLESARPSHTSQYLCASSEQRSTNEKLFFGSGTQLSVL.

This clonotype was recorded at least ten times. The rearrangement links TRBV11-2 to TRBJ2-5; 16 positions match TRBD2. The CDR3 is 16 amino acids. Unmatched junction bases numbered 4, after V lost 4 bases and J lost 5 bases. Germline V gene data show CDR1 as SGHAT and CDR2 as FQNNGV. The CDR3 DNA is TGTGCCAGCAGCTCCGGGACTAGCGGGAGGGATGAGACCCAGTACTTC. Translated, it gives CASSSGTSGRDETQYF. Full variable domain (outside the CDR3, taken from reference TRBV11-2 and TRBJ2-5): EAGVAQSPRYKIIEKRQSVAFWCNPISGHATLYWYQQILGQGPKLLIQFQNNGVVDDSQLPKDRFSAERLKGVDSTLKIQPAKLEDSAVYLCASSSGTSGRDETQYFGPGTRLLVL.

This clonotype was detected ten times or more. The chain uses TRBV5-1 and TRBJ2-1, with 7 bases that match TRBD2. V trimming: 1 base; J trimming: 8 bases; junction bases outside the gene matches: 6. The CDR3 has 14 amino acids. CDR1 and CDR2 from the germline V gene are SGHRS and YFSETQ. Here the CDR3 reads CASSLNGGVDEQFF. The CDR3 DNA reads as TGCGCCAGCAGCTTGAATGGGGGGGTTGATGAGCAGTTCTTC.

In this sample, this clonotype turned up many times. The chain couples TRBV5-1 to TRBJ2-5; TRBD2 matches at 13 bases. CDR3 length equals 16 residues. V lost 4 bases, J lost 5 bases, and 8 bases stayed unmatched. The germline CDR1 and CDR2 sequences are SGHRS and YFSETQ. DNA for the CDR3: TGCGCCAGCAGCCCAGGACTAGCGGGAGTCGCGGAGACCCAGTACTTC. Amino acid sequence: CASSPGLAGVAETQYF.

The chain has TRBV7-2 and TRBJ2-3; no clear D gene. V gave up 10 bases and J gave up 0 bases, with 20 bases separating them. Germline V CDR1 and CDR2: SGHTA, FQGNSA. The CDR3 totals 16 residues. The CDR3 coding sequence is TGTGCCACTCAAGCACAGCCCAGGACCAGCACAGATACGCAGTATTTT. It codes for CATQAQPRTSTDTQYF.

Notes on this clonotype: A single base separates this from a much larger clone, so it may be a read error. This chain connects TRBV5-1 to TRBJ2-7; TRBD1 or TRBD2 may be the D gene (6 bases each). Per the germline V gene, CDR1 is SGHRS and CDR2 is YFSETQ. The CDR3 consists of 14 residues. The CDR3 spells CANSLGHGRYEQYF. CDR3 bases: TGCGCCAACAGCTTGGGACACGGGAGATACGAGCAGTACTTC.